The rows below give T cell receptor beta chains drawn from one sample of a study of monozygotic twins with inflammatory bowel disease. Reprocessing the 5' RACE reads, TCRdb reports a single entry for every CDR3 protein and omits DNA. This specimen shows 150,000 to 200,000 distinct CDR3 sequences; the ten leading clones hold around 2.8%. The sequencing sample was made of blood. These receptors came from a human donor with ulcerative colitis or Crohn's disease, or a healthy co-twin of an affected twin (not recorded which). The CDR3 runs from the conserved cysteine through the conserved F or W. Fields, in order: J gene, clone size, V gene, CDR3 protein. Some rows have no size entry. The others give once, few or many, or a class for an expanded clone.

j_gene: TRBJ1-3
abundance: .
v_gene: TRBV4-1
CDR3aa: CASSQFAGNTIYF

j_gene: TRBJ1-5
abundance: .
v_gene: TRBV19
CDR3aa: CASSEGLGNQPQHF

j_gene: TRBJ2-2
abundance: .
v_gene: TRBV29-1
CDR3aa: CSVRTGRPGTGELFF

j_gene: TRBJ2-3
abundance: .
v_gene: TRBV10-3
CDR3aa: CATRTSGDTDTQYF

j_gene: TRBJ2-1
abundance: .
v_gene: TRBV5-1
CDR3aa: CASSSRGSRNEQFF

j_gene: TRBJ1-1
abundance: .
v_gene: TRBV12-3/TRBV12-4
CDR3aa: CASSLGGTRANTEAFF

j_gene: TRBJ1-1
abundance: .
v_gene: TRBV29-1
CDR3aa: CSFRVGTEAFF

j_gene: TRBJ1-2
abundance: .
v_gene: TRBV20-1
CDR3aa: CSVSRGDYGYTF

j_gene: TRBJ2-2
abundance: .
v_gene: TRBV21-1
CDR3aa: CASSETGFNGELFF

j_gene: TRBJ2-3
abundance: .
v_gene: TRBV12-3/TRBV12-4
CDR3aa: CASSPASGSGGSKSTQYF

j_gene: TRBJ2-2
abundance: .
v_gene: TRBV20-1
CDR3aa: CSARALTGWTTGELFF

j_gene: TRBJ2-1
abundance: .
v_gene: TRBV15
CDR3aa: CATIQTLTYNEQFF

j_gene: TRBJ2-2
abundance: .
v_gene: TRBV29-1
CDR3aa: CSVEDRSGELFF

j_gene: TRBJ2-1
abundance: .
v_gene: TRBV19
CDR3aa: CASRPLGGSYNEQFF

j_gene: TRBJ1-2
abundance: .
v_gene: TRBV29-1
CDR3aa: CSVGSSDYGYTF

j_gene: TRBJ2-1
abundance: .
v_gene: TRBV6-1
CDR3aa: CASSATSGAYNEQFF

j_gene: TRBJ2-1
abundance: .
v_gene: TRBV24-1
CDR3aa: CATSDNLGPFGNEQFF

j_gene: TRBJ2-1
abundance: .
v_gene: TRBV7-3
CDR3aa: CASSLDGALTEQFF

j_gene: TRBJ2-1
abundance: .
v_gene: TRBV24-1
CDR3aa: CATSDPVTGDFYNEQFF

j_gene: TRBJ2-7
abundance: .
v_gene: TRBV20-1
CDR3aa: CSARGVSSCEQYF

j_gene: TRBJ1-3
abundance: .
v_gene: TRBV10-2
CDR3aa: CASSVTGSTSGNTIYF

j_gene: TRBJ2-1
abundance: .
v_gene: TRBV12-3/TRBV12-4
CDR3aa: CASSFLDNEHFF

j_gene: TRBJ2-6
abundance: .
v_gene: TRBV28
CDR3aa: CASRGGTVLSGANVLTF

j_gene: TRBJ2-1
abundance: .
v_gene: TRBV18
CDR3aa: CASSPRGGTFNEQFF

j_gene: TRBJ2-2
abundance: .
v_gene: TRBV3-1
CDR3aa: CASRVGIGELFF

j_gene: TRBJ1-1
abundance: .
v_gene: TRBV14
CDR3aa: CASSQGLSYGEAFF

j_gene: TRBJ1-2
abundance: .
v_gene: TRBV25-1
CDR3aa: CASSEYGNFYGYTF

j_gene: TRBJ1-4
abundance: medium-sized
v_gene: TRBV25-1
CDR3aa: CASRDTGGGKLFF

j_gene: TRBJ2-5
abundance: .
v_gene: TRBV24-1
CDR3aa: CATSDFERETQYF

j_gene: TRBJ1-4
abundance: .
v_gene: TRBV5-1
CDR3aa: CASSRGQTNEKLFF

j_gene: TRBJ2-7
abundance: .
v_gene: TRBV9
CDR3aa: CASSSRDRGGYEQYF

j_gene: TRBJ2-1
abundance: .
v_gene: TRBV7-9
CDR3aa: CASSSSGRGDEQFF

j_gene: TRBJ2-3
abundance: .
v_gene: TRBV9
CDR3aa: CASSVDGINTDTQYF

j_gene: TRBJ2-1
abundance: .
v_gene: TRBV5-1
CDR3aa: CASSGTGTGMEFF

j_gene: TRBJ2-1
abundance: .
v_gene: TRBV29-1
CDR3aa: CSARTSGSYNEQFF

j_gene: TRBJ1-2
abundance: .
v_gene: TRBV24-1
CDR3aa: CATSASLGDGPYGYTF

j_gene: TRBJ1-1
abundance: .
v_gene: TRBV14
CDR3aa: CASRGSGNTEAFF

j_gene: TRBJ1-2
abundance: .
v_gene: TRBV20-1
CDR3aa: CSARLRQGLGGGYTF

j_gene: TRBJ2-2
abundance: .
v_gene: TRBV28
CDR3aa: CASTPPGLAGDGELFF

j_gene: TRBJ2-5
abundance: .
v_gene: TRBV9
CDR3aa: CASSVDGGGAETQYF

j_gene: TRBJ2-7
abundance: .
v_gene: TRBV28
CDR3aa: CASRTVYEQYF

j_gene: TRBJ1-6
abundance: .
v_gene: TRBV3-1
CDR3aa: CASSQGDGDSPLHF

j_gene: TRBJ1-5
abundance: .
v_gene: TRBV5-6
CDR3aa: CASSSQGYVDQPQHF

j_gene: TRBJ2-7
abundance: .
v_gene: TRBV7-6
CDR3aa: CASSHPLSGGDEQYF

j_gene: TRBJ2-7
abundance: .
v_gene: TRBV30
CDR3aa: CAWMGSYEQYF

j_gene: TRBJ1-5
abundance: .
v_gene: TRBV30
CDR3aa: CAWKGDSNQPQHF

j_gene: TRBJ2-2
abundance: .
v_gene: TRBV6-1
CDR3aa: CASSERQGGNTGELFF

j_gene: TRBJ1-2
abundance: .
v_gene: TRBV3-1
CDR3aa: CASSQTGTMIYGYTF

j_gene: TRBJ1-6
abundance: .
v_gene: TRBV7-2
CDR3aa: CASSLDTVTYSPLHF

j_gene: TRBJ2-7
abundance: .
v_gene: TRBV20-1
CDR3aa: CSARGQGPFSYEQYF

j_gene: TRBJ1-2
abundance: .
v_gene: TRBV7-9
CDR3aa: CASSLWTVGLRGYGYTF

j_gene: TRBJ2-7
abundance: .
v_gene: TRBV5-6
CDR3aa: CASSLADRELPYEQYF

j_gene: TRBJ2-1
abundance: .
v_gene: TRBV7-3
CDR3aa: CASSSTLAGGRNEQFF

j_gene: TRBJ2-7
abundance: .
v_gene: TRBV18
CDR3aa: CASSPGGQGNYEQYF